This T cell receptor beta chain originates from a study of blood T cell repertoires in COVID-19. Libraries were prepared by immunoSEQ multiplex PCR; TCRdb keeps only in-frame clonotypes and omits some of them. The table includes approximately 53,000 clones, about 90% detected once. The germline V gene encodes CDR1 MGHRA and CDR2 YSYEKL. The ends were cut back, 3 bases at V and 1 base at J, with 13 bases in the middle. The CDR3 runs 15 residues. This TCR came from a human donor in a cohort sampled during active COVID-19. Material for sequencing was peripheral blood. This chain links TRBV4-1 with TRBJ2-7; no clear D. The CDR3 reads CASSQTDLSSYEQYF. DNA for the CDR3: TGCGCCAGCAGCCAGACTGACTTGAGTTCCTACGAGCAGTACTTC.